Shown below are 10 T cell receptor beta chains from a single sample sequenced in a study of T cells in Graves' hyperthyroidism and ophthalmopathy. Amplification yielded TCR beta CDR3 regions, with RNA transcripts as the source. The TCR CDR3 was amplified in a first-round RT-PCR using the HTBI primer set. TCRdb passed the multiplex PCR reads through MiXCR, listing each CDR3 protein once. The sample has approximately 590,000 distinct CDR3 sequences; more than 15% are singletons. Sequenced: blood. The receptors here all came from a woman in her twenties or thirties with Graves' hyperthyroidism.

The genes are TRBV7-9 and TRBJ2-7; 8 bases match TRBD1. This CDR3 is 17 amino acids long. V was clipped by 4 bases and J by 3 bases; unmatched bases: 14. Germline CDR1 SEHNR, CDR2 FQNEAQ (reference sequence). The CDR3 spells CASSSIPGQGEFYEQYF. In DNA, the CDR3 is TGTGCCAGCAGCTCAATCCCCGGACAGGGCGAATTCTACGAGCAGTACTTC.

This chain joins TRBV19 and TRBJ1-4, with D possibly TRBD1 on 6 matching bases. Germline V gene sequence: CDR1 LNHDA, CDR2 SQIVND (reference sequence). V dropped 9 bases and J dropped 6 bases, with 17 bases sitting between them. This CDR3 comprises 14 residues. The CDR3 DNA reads TGTGCCAGATCGGACGGGGGGCAGGATGAAAAACTGTTTTTT. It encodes CARSDGGQDEKLFF.

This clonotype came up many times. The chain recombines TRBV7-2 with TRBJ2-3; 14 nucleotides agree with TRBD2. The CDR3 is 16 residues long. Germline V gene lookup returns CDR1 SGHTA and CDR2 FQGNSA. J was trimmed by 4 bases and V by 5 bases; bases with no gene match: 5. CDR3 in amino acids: CASSTGLAGVADTQYF. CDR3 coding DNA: TGTGCCAGCAGCACGGGACTAGCGGGAGTGGCAGATACGCAGTATTTT.

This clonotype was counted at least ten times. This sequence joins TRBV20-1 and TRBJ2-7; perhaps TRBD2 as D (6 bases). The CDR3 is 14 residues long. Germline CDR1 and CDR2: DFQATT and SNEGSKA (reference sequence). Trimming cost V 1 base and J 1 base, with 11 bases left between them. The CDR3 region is CSARGASASYEQYF. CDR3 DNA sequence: TGCAGTGCTAGAGGGGCTAGCGCATCCTACGAGCAGTACTTC.

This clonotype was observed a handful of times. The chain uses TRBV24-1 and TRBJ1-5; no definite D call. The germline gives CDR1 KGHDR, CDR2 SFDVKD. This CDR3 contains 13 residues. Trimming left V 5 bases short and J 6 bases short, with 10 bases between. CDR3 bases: TGTGCCACCAGTGCGGGGATCCGTCAGCCCCAGCATTTT. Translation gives CATSAGIRQPQHF.

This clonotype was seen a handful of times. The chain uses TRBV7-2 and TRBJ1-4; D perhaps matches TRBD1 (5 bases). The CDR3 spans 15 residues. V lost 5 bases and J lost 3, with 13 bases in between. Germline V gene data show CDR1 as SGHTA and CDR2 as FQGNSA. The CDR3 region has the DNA TGTGCCAGCAGCCCCAAATTAGGGGCTAATGAAAAACTGTTTTTT. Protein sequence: CASSPKLGANEKLFF.

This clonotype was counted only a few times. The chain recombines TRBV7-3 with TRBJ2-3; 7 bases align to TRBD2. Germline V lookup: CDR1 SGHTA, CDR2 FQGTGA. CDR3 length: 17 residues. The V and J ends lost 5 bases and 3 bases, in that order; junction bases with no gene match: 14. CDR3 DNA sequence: TGTGCCAGCAGCGCCCCCTTGGTGGCGGGAGTTACAGATACGCAGTATTTT. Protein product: CASSAPLVAGVTDTQYF.

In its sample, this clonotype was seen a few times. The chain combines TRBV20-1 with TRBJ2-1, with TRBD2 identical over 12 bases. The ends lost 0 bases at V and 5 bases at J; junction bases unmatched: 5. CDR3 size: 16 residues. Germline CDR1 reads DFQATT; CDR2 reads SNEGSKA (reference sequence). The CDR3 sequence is CSARDPRLAGDNEQFF. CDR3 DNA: TGCAGTGCTAGAGATCCCAGACTAGCGGGAGACAATGAGCAGTTCTTC.

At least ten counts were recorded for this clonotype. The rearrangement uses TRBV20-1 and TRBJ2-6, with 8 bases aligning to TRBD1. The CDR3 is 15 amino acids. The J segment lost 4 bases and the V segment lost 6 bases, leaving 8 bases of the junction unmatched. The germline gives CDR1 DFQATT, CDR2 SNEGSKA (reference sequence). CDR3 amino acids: CSAEGQGAGANVLTF. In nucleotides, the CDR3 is TGCAGTGCCGAAGGACAGGGTGCCGGGGCCAACGTCCTGACTTTC.

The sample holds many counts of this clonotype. The CDR3 loop is CASSFSGRSEQYF. CDR3 DNA sequence: TGCGCCAGCAGCTTTAGCGGGAGAAGCGAGCAGTACTTC. V and J are TRBV5-1 and TRBJ2-7; the match to TRBD2 covers 9 bases. CDR3 length: 13 amino acids. V shed 2 bases, J shed 6 bases, and the junction held 3 bases outside the gene matches. CDR1 and CDR2 from the germline V gene are SGHRS and YFSETQ.